This TCR beta chain was found in a study of control samples from healthy donors and cancer patients. The CDR3 is 19 amino acids. Germline CDR1 and CDR2: LGHNA and YNFKEQ. Losses at the gene ends were 0 bases for V and 0 bases for J; bases not matched to a gene: 5. Sequencing used immunoSEQ multiplex PCR; TCRdb keeps in-frame clones, though not all of them. The sample records 22,000 or so clones, roughly 91% being singletons. The sample comprised PBMCs. The V and J genes are TRBV4-2 and TRBJ2-6, with 10 bases identical to TRBD1. This clonotype was obtained from a woman between 55 and 75 years old with head and neck cancer. DNA of the CDR3: TGTGCCAGCAGCCAAGATATGGGACAGGGGTTCTCTGGGGCCAACGTCCTGACTTTC. It translates to CASSQDMGQGFSGANVLTF.